Listed below are T cell receptor beta chains from one sample, sequenced in a study of shared clonotypes between healthy human individuals. This table comes from immunoSEQ multiplex PCR, and its TCRdb copy is limited to in-frame clones, with some not included. Among about 2 million clones listed, around 96% were seen once. Sequencing input: naive CD8+ T cells sorted from blood. The receptors were sampled from a man between 18 and 35 years old in good health. Both conserved end residues are part of each CDR3. Each record gives: J gene, V gene, clone size, D gene, CDR3 protein, CDR3 DNA. The D gene is left open where the match is weak. The listing skips clone size in some rows; elsewhere it reads once, few, many or a size class.

j_call: TRBJ2-7
v_call: TRBV2
clone_size: .
d_call: .
cdr3_aa: CASTDGSSYEQYF
cdr3_nt: TGTGCCAGCACTGACGGGAGCTCCTACGAGCAGTACTTC

j_call: TRBJ2-5
v_call: TRBV5-4
clone_size: .
d_call: TRBD2
cdr3_aa: CASSLALGLAGETQYF
cdr3_nt: TGTGCCAGCAGCTTGGCCTTGGGACTAGCGGGAGAGACCCAGTACTTC

j_call: TRBJ2-7
v_call: TRBV6-1
clone_size: .
d_call: TRBD2
cdr3_aa: CASSEEVWSGGPYEQYF
cdr3_nt: TGTGCCAGCAGTGAAGAAGTCTGGAGCGGGGGCCCCTACGAGCAGTACTTC

j_call: TRBJ2-1
v_call: TRBV19
clone_size: .
d_call: .
cdr3_aa: CASSIVPVYNEQFF
cdr3_nt: TGTGCCAGTAGTATAGTCCCAGTCTACAATGAGCAGTTCTTC

j_call: TRBJ2-2
v_call: TRBV7-9
clone_size: .
d_call: TRBD2
cdr3_aa: CASSPRDYLTGELFF
cdr3_nt: TGTGCCAGCAGCCCCCGGGACTACCTCACCGGGGAGCTGTTTTTT

j_call: TRBJ2-7
v_call: TRBV9
clone_size: .
d_call: TRBD2
cdr3_aa: CASSPSGGSSYEQYF
cdr3_nt: TGTGCCAGCAGCCCGTCGGGAGGGTCGTCCTACGAGCAGTACTTC

j_call: TRBJ2-1
v_call: TRBV6-5
clone_size: once
d_call: TRBD2
cdr3_aa: CASGTSAYNEQFF
cdr3_nt: TGTGCCAGCGGGACTAGCGCCTACAATGAGCAGTTCTTC

j_call: TRBJ1-5
v_call: TRBV14
clone_size: .
d_call: .
cdr3_aa: CASSQGGSQPQHF
cdr3_nt: TGTGCCAGCAGCCAAGGGGGAAGTCAGCCCCAGCATTTT

j_call: TRBJ1-2
v_call: TRBV2
clone_size: .
d_call: TRBD1
cdr3_aa: CASRNRGSNYGYTF
cdr3_nt: TGTGCCAGCAGGAACAGGGGTTCTAACTATGGCTACACCTTC

j_call: TRBJ2-5
v_call: TRBV9
clone_size: .
d_call: .
cdr3_aa: CASSPGDTSDAQYF
cdr3_nt: TGTGCCAGCAGCCCCGGGGACACCTCGGATGCCCAGTACTTC

j_call: TRBJ1-3
v_call: TRBV9
clone_size: .
d_call: .
cdr3_aa: CASSTHPDVGAGNTIYF
cdr3_nt: TGTGCCAGCAGCACGCACCCGGACGTGGGCGCTGGAAACACCATATATTTT

j_call: TRBJ2-5
v_call: TRBV4-1
clone_size: .
d_call: TRBD1
cdr3_aa: CASSQEGQQETQYF
cdr3_nt: TGCGCCAGCAGCCAAGAGGGACAGCAAGAGACCCAGTACTTC

j_call: TRBJ2-5
v_call: TRBV7-2
clone_size: .
d_call: .
cdr3_aa: CASSLAGFQETQYF
cdr3_nt: TGTGCCAGCAGCTTAGCTGGGTTCCAAGAGACCCAGTACTTC

j_call: TRBJ1-2
v_call: TRBV29-1
clone_size: .
d_call: TRBD1
cdr3_aa: CSVEGTGPIYGYTF
cdr3_nt: TGCAGCGTTGAGGGGACAGGGCCAATCTATGGCTACACCTTC

j_call: TRBJ2-7
v_call: TRBV2
clone_size: once
d_call: .
cdr3_aa: CASSGGDPTGPFNLYEQYF
cdr3_nt: TGTGCCAGCAGTGGAGGGGACCCGACAGGACCCTTTAACCTCTACGAGCAGTACTTC

j_call: TRBJ1-1
v_call: TRBV2
clone_size: .
d_call: TRBD1
cdr3_aa: CANQDRGGTEAFF
cdr3_nt: TGTGCCAACCAGGACAGGGGGGGCACTGAAGCTTTCTTT

j_call: TRBJ1-1
v_call: TRBV9
clone_size: .
d_call: .
cdr3_aa: CASSPAGGAWRSFF
cdr3_nt: TGTGCCAGCAGCCCCGCCGGGGGAGCGTGGCGAAGTTTCTTT

j_call: TRBJ2-1
v_call: TRBV11-2
clone_size: .
d_call: TRBD2
cdr3_aa: CASSPSGGLAKNEQFF
cdr3_nt: TGTGCCAGCAGCCCATCCGGGGGACTAGCTAAAAATGAGCAGTTCTTC

j_call: TRBJ1-1
v_call: TRBV6-5
clone_size: .
d_call: .
cdr3_aa: CASSIGMGKTEAFF
cdr3_nt: TGTGCCAGCAGTATCGGGATGGGGAAAACTGAAGCTTTCTTT

j_call: TRBJ2-5
v_call: TRBV5-4
clone_size: .
d_call: .
cdr3_aa: CASSFPGSVKETQYF
cdr3_nt: TGTGCCAGCAGCTTTCCGGGAAGCGTTAAAGAGACCCAGTACTTC

j_call: TRBJ2-2
v_call: TRBV30
clone_size: .
d_call: .
cdr3_aa: CAWSIEGELFF
cdr3_nt: TGTGCCTGGAGTATTGAGGGGGAGCTGTTTTTT

j_call: TRBJ2-7
v_call: TRBV4-2
clone_size: .
d_call: .
cdr3_aa: CASSAGTGSYEQYF
cdr3_nt: TGTGCCAGCAGCGCCGGGACTGGGTCCTACGAGCAGTACTTC

j_call: TRBJ1-2
v_call: TRBV4-1
clone_size: .
d_call: TRBD1
cdr3_aa: CASSQEFIDRDYGYTF
cdr3_nt: TGCGCCAGCAGCCAAGAGTTTATAGACAGGGACTATGGCTACACCTTC

j_call: TRBJ2-3
v_call: TRBV7-9
clone_size: .
d_call: .
cdr3_aa: CASSPRTLTDTQYF
cdr3_nt: TGTGCCAGCAGCCCGCGGACTCTTACAGATACGCAGTATTTT

j_call: TRBJ2-7
v_call: TRBV13
clone_size: .
d_call: TRBD2
cdr3_aa: CASSRGGSPEQYF
cdr3_nt: TGTGCCAGCAGCCGGGGCGGGAGTCCCGAGCAGTACTTC

j_call: TRBJ1-5
v_call: TRBV11-2
clone_size: .
d_call: .
cdr3_aa: CASSLTGTNQPQHF
cdr3_nt: TGTGCCAGCAGCCTCACAGGGACCAATCAGCCCCAGCATTTT

j_call: TRBJ2-7
v_call: TRBV18
clone_size: .
d_call: .
cdr3_aa: CASSPASSYEQYF
cdr3_nt: TGTGCCAGCTCACCCGCGAGCTCCTACGAGCAGTACTTC

j_call: TRBJ2-2
v_call: TRBV13
clone_size: once
d_call: .
cdr3_aa: CASKYDPTGELFF
cdr3_nt: TGTGCCAGCAAATATGATCCCACCGGGGAGCTGTTTTTT

j_call: TRBJ2-7
v_call: TRBV7-9
clone_size: .
d_call: .
cdr3_aa: CASSGQYEQYF
cdr3_nt: TGTGCCAGCAGCGGGCAGTACGAGCAGTACTTC

j_call: TRBJ2-1
v_call: TRBV9
clone_size: .
d_call: .
cdr3_aa: CASSVGDWSNEQFF
cdr3_nt: TGTGCCAGCAGCGTGGGAGACTGGTCAAATGAGCAGTTCTTC

j_call: TRBJ2-1
v_call: TRBV30
clone_size: .
d_call: .
cdr3_aa: CAWSETTVDNEQFF
cdr3_nt: TGTGCCTGGAGCGAGACGACAGTTGACAATGAGCAGTTCTTC

j_call: TRBJ1-1
v_call: TRBV5-1
clone_size: .
d_call: .
cdr3_aa: CASSLPDRNTEAFF
cdr3_nt: TGCGCCAGCAGCCTCCCGGACAGGAACACTGAAGCTTTCTTT

j_call: TRBJ2-2
v_call: TRBV5-1
clone_size: .
d_call: .
cdr3_aa: CASRQGPTGELFF
cdr3_nt: TGCGCCAGCAGGCAGGGTCCGACCGGGGAGCTGTTTTTT

j_call: TRBJ1-6
v_call: TRBV4-3
clone_size: .
d_call: .
cdr3_aa: CASSQDGAYSYNSPLHF
cdr3_nt: TGCGCCAGCAGCCAAGACGGGGCTTACTCCTATAATTCACCCCTCCACTTT

j_call: TRBJ1-1
v_call: TRBV6-1
clone_size: .
d_call: .
cdr3_aa: CASSDGPNTEAFF
cdr3_nt: TGTGCCAGCAGTGACGGGCCGAACACTGAAGCTTTCTTT

j_call: TRBJ2-1
v_call: TRBV6-5
clone_size: .
d_call: .
cdr3_aa: CASSYSAGPNEQFF
cdr3_nt: TGTGCCAGCAGTTACTCGGCGGGGCCTAATGAGCAGTTCTTC

j_call: TRBJ2-2
v_call: TRBV2
clone_size: .
d_call: .
cdr3_aa: CAIQGNTGELFF
cdr3_nt: TGTGCCATCCAGGGAAACACCGGGGAGCTGTTTTTT

j_call: TRBJ2-7
v_call: TRBV4-2
clone_size: .
d_call: .
cdr3_aa: CASSQEGGGFYEQYF
cdr3_nt: TGTGCCAGCAGCCAAGAGGGAGGGGGGTTCTACGAGCAGTACTTC

j_call: TRBJ2-1
v_call: TRBV4-1
clone_size: .
d_call: .
cdr3_aa: CASSLGSYNEQFF
cdr3_nt: TGCGCCAGCAGCCTCGGCTCCTACAATGAGCAGTTCTTC

j_call: TRBJ2-5
v_call: TRBV27
clone_size: .
d_call: TRBD2
cdr3_aa: CASSSGLGWRETQYF
cdr3_nt: TGTGCCAGCAGTTCGGGACTAGGATGGAGAGAGACCCAGTACTTC

j_call: TRBJ2-7
v_call: TRBV4-1
clone_size: .
d_call: TRBD1
cdr3_aa: CASSPGQISYEQYF
cdr3_nt: TGCGCCAGCAGCCCGGGACAGATTTCCTACGAGCAGTACTTC

j_call: TRBJ2-1
v_call: TRBV4-1
clone_size: .
d_call: TRBD2
cdr3_aa: CASSQGEGLAGGPNFF
cdr3_nt: TGCGCCAGCAGCCAAGGAGAGGGACTAGCGGGAGGGCCGAATTTCTTC

j_call: TRBJ2-5
v_call: TRBV7-8
clone_size: .
d_call: .
cdr3_aa: CASSPQAAQETQYF
cdr3_nt: TGTGCCAGCAGTCCCCAGGCGGCCCAAGAGACCCAGTACTTC

j_call: TRBJ2-7
v_call: TRBV25-1
clone_size: .
d_call: TRBD1
cdr3_aa: CASTQGDSYEQYF
cdr3_nt: TGTGCCAGCACTCAGGGGGACTCCTACGAGCAGTACTTC

j_call: TRBJ2-7
v_call: TRBV27
clone_size: .
d_call: .
cdr3_aa: CASSLKQGQSSYEQYF
cdr3_nt: TGTGCCAGCAGTTTAAAACAGGGCCAAAGCTCCTACGAGCAGTACTTC

j_call: TRBJ1-1
v_call: TRBV29-1
clone_size: once
d_call: .
cdr3_aa: CSVLDGLNTEAFF
cdr3_nt: TGCAGCGTGTTGGACGGTTTGAACACTGAAGCTTTCTTT

j_call: TRBJ1-3
v_call: TRBV19
clone_size: .
d_call: TRBD1
cdr3_aa: CASRLGGSSGNTIYF
cdr3_nt: TGTGCCAGCCGCCTAGGGGGCAGCTCTGGAAACACCATATATTTT

j_call: TRBJ2-1
v_call: TRBV28
clone_size: .
d_call: .
cdr3_aa: CASSFRLDNEQFF
cdr3_nt: TGTGCCAGCAGTTTTCGACTAGACAATGAGCAGTTCTTC